This T cell receptor (beta chain) was documented in a study of blood T cell repertoires in COVID-19. This CDR3 is 14 amino acids long. CDR1 and CDR2 from the germline V gene are SGHRS and YFSETQ. J gave up 14 bases and V 5 bases, and 13 bases lay outside the gene matches. Sequencing was performed with immunoSEQ multiplex PCR; in TCRdb, only in-frame clones are kept and a portion is missing. The profile shows a few hundred thousand clones, about nine tenths of them singletons. The sequenced sample consisted of peripheral blood. The receptor's source is a man aged 50 to 59 with acute or convalescent COVID-19. This rearrangement joins TRBV5-1 to TRBJ2-1, with 10 bases fitting TRBD1. The CDR3 sequence: CASSNEPTGGPKFF. The CDR3 nucleotides are TGCGCCAGCAGTAATGAGCCGACAGGGGGCCCGAAGTTCTTC.